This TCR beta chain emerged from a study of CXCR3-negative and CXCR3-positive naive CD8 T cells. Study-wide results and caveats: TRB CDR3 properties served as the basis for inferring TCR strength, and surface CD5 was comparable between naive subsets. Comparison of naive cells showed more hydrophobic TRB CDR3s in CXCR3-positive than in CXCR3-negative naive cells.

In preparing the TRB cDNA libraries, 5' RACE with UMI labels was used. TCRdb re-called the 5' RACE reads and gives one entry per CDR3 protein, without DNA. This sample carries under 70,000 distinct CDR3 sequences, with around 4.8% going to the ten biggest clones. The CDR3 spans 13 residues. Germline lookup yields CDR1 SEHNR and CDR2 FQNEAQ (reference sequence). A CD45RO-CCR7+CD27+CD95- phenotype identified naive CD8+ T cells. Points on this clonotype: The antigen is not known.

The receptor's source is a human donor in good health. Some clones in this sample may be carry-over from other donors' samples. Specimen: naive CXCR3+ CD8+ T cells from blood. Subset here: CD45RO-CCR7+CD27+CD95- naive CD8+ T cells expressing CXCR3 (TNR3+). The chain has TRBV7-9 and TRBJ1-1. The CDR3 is CASSLGGHTEAFF. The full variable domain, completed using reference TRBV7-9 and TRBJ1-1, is DTGVSQNPRHKITKRGQNVTFRCDPISEHNRLYWYRQTLGQGPEFLTYFQNEAQLEKSRLLSDRFSAERPKGSFSTLEIQRTEQGDSAMYLCASSLGGHTEAFFGQGTRLTVV.